What follows describes a single TCR beta chain. This CDR3 has 9 residues. CDR1 and CDR2 (germline): LGHDT, YNNKEL (reference sequence). Produced via immunoSEQ multiplex PCR; TCRdb's table is partial and in-frame only. Here the sample spans about 150,000 clones, about 87% being singletons. This specimen comes from a study of T cell responses to AZD1222 COVID-19 vaccine. Sequencing was performed on peripheral blood, taken on day 0 of AZD1222 vaccination. The TCR originated in an adult in good health. The chain links TRBV3-1 (or the pseudogene TRBV3-2) to TRBJ2-7, with D unresolved. DNA for the CDR3: TGTGAGAGGAGCTACGAGCAGTACTTC. Residues: CERSYEQYF.